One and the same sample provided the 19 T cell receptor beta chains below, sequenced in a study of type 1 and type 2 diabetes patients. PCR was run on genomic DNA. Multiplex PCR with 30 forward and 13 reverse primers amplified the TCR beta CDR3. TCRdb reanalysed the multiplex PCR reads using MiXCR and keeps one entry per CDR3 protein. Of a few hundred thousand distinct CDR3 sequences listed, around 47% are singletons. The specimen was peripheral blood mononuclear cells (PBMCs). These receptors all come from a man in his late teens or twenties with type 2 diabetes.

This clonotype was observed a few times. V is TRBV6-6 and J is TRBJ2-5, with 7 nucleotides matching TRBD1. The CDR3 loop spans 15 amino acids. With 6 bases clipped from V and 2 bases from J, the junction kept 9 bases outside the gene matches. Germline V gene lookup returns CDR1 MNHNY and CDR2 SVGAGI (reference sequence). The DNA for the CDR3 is TGTGCCAGCAGCGAGAGGGACAGCCCACAAGAGACCCAGTACTTC. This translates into CASSERDSPQETQYF.

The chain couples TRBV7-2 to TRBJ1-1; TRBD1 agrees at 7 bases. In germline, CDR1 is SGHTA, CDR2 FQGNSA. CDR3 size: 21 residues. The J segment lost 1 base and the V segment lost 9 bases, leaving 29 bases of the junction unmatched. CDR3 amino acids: CARGQDPPISPMDQGNTEAFF. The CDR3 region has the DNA TGTGCCAGAGGACAGGATCCTCCAATCAGCCCCATGGATCAGGGGAACACTGAAGCTTTCTTT.

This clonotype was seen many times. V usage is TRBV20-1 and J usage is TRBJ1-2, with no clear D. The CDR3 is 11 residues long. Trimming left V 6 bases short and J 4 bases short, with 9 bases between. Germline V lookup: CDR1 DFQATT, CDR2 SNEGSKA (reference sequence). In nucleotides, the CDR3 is TGCAGTGCCAGACCGGTCTATGGCTACACCTTC. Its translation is CSARPVYGYTF.

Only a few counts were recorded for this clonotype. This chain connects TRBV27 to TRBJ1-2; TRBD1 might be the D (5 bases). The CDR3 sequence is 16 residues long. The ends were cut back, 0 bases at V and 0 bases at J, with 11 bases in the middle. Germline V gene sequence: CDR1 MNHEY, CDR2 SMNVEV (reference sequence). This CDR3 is CASSLSIQGSNYGYTF. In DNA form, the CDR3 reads TGTGCCAGCAGTTTATCGATCCAGGGCTCTAACTATGGCTACACCTTC.

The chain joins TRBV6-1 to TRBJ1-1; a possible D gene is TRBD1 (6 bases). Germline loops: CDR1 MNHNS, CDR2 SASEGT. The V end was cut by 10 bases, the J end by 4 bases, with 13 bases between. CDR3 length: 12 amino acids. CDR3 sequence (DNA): TGTGCCATCAGGGACACGGCCACTGAAGCTTTCTTT. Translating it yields CAIRDTATEAFF.

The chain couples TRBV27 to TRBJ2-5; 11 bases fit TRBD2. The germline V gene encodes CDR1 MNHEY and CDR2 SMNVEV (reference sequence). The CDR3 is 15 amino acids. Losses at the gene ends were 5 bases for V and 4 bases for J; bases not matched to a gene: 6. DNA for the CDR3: TGTGCCAGCAGTCGAGCTAGCGGGGGGAGAGAGACCCAGTACTTC. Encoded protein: CASSRASGGRETQYF.

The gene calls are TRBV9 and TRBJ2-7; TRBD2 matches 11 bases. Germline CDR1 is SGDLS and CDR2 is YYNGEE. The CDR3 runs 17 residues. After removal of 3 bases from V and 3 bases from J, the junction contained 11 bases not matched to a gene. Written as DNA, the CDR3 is TGTGCCAGCAGCGCCGCAGCGGGACTAGCGGACCGCTACGAGCAGTACTTC. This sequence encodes CASSAAAGLADRYEQYF.

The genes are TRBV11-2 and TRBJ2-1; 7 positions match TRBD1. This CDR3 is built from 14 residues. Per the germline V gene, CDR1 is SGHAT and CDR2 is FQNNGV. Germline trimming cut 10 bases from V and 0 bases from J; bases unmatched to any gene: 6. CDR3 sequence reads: CAIRRDSSYNEQFF. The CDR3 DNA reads TGTGCCATCAGAAGGGACAGCTCCTACAATGAGCAGTTCTTC.

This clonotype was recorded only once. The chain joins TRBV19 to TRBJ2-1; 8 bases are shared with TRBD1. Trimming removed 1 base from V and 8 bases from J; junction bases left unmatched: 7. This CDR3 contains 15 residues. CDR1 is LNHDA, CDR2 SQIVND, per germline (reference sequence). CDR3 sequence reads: CASSIVNRGVDEQFF. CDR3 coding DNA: TGTGCCAGTAGTATAGTAAACAGGGGGGTCGATGAGCAGTTCTTC. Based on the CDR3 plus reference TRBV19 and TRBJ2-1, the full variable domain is DGGITQSPKYLFRKEGQNVTLSCEQNLNHDAMYWYRQDPGQGLRLIYYSQIVNDFQKGDIAEGYSVSREKKESFPLTVTSAQKNPTAFYLCASSIVNRGVDEQFFGPGTRLTVL.

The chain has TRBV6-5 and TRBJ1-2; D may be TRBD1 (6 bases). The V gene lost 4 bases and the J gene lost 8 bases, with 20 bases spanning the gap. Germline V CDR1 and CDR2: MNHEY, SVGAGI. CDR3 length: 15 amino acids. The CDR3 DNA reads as TGTGCCAGCAGTTTTACAAGCACAGGGAGTAACGGCTACACCTTC. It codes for CASSFTSTGSNGYTF.

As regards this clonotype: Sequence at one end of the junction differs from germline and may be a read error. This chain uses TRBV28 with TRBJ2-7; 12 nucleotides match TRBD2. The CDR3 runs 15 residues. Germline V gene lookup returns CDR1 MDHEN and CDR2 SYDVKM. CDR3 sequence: CASLGLAGGSYGQYF. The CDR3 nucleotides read TGTGCCAGCCTCGGGCTAGCGGGAGGGTCCTACGGGCAGTACTTC.

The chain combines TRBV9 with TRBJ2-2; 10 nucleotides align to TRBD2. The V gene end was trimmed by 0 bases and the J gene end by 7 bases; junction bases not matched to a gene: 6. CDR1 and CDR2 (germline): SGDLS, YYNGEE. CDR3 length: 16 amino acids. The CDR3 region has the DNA TGTGCCAGCAGCGTAGGGGCAGCGGGAGGGAGCGGGGAGCTGTTTTTT. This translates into CASSVGAAGGSGELFF.

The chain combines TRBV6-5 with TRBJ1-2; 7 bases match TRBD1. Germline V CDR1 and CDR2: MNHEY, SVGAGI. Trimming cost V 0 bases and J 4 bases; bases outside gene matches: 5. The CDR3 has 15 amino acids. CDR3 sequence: CASSYSSAGGYGYTF. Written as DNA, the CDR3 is TGTGCCAGCAGTTACTCGTCGGCAGGGGGCTATGGCTACACCTTC.

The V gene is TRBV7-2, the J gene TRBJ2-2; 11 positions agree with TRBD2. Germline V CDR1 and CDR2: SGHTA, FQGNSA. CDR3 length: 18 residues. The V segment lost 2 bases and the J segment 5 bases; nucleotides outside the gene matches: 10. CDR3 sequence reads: CASSLTFLAGGQTGELFF. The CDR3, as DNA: TGTGCCAGCAGCTTAACGTTCCTAGCGGGGGGACAGACCGGGGAGCTGTTTTTT.

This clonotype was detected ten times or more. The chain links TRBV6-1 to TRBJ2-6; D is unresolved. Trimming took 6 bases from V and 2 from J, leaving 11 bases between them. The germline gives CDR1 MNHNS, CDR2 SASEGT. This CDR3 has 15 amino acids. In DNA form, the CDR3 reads TGTGCCAGCAGACGACTTGACACTGGGGCCAACGTCCTGACTTTC. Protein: CASRRLDTGANVLTF.

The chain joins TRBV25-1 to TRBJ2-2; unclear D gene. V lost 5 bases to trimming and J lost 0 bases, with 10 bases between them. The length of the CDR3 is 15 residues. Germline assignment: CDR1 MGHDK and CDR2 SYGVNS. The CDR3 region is CASSQRQSNTGELFF. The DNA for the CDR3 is TGTGCCAGCAGTCAGAGGCAGTCGAACACCGGGGAGCTGTTTTTT.

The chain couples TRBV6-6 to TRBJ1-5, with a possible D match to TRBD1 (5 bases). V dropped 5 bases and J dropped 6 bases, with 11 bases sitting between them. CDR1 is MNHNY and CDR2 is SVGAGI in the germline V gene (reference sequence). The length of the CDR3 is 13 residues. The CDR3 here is CASSTREVQPQHF. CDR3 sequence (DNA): TGTGCCAGCAGTACCAGGGAGGTTCAGCCCCAGCATTTT.

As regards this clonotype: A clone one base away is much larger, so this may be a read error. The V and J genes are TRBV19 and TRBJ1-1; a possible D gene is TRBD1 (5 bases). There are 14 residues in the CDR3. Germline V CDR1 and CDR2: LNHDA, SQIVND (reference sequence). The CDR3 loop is CASSTRGEGDEALF. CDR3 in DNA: TGTGCCAGTAGTACCCGGGGGGAAGGGGATGAAGCTCTCTTT.

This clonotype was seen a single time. In nucleotides, the CDR3 is TGTGCCAGCAGCCCCCGGGGCTTCGGCTCCTACAATGAGCAGTTCTTC. Its translation: CASSPRGFGSYNEQFF. The chain carries TRBV7-2 and TRBJ2-1; D is possibly TRBD1 or TRBD2 (5 bases each). The CDR3 totals 16 residues. Trimming left V 5 bases short and J 0 bases short, with 14 bases between. The germline V gene encodes CDR1 SGHTA and CDR2 FQGNSA. Full variable domain (outside the CDR3, taken from reference TRBV7-2 and TRBJ2-1): GAGVSQSPSNKVTEKGKDVELRCDPISGHTALYWYRQSLGQGLEFLIYFQGNSAPDKSGLPSDRFSAERTGGSVSTLTIQRTQQEDSAVYLCASSPRGFGSYNEQFFGPGTRLTVL.